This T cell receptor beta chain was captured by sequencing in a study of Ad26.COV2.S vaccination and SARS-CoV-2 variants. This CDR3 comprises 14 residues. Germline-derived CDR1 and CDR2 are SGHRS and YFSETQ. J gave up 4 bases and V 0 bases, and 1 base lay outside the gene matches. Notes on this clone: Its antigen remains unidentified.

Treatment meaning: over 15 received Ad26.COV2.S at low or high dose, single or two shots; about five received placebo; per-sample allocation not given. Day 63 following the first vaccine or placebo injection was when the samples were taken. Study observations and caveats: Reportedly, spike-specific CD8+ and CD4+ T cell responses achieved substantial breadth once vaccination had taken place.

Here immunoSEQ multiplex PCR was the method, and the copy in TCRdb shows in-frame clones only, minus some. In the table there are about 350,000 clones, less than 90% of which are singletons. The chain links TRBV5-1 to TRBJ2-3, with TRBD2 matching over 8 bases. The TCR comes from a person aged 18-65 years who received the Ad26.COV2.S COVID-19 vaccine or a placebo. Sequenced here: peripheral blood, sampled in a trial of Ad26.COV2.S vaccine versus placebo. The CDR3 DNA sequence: TGCGCCAGCAGCTTGGAACTAGCGGCAGATACGCAGTATTTT. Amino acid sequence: CASSLELAADTQYF.